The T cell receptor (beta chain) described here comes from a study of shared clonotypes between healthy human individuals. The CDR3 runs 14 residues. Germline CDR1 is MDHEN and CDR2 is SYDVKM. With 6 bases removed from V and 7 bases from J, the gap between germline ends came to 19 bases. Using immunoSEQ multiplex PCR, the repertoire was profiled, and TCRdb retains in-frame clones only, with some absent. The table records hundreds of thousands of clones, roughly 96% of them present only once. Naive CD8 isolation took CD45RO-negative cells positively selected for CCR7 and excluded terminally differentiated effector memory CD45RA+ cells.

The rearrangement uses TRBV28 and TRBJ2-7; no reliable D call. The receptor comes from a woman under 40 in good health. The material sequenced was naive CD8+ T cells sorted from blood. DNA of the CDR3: TGTGCCAGCAGGAAACAACCAAGCTACCGGGAGCAGTACTTC. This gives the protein CASRKQPSYREQYF.